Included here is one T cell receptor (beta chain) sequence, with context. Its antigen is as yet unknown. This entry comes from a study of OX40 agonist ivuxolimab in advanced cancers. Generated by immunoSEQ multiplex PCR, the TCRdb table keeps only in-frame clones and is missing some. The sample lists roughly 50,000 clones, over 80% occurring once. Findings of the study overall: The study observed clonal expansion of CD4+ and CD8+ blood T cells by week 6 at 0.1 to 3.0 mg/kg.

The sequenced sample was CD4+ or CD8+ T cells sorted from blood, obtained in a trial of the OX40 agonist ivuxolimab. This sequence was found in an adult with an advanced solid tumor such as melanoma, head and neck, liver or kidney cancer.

This chain's CDR3 is CASSTGAFGNTIYF. CDR3 bases: TGTGCCAGCAGTACGGGGGCTTTTGGAAACACCATATATTTT. The rearrangement links TRBV2 to TRBJ1-3, with D perhaps matching TRBD1 (6 bases). Between the trimmed V and J ends, which lost 5 bases and 3 bases, there was a span of 11 bases. The CDR3 consists of 14 residues. Germline-derived CDR1 and CDR2 are SNHLY and FYNNEI.